This T cell receptor (beta chain) was identified during a study of response to subunit inactivated influenza vaccine. TCRdb called the RT-PCR reads again in MiXCR, with one record for every CDR3 protein. The top ten hold 2.5% to 3.5% of the sample, which has some 550,000 distinct CDR3 sequences, roughly 25% seen once. CDR3 length: 15 amino acids. Germline lookup yields CDR1 MNHEY and CDR2 SVGAGI. Trimming took off 0 bases at V and 0 bases at J, with 6 bases between the two ends. The same sample was also studied in work on T cells expressing NK-cell markers. That work adds: UMIs were included in TCR beta cDNA generated by 5'RACE template switching. Sequencing of TCR beta repertoires drew on sorted CD3+CD56+NKG2C+, CD3+CD56+NKG2C- and CD3+CD56-NKG2C+ T cells. Sequenced donors, eight in total, included seven who were HCMV-seropositive and one who was seronegative. The CD3+CD56-NKG2C+ fraction of a handful of donors was also led by these clonotypes. Whether expanded NKG2C+ T cell clones were HCMV-specific remained unclear.

This specimen was CD4+ T cells sorted from PBMCs, taken about 13 days after vaccination. This TCR was recovered from a man over 45 who received an inactivated influenza vaccine. The chain is built from TRBV6-5 and TRBJ1-3; D is unclear. CDR3 sequence reads: CASSYSRSSGNTIYF. The CDR3, as DNA: TGTGCCAGCAGTTACTCCCGAAGCTCTGGAAACACCATATATTTT.